The clone carrying this TCR beta chain has ten or more counts. Antigen unknown. The data stem from a study of metastatic and nonmetastatic thyroid tumors. As for the study in general: Comparative analysis of repertoires was undertaken across blood and tumor or nodule tissue obtained from malignant and benign thyroid patients.

The V gene's germline CDR1 is LNHDA and CDR2 SQIVND (reference sequence). Trimming took off 5 bases at V and 9 bases at J, with 17 bases between the two ends. CDR3 length equals 13 residues. Each patient went into thyroid surgery without having received any treatment. The study's findings and limits: Across blood and tumor, TCR beta diversity in malignant thyroid tumors was reportedly significantly higher than in benign nodules.

Original data processing: A classifier of distant metastasis in papillary thyroid cancer was built from CDR3 differences (across clinicopathological groups). Using MiXCR, TCRdb re-called clones from the PCR reads. These V and J calls are TCRdb output, not the study's own analysis. The sample includes roughly 64,000 clones, approximately 4% of them seen just once. What was sequenced was blood. The gene calls are TRBV19 and TRBJ2-7; D not resolved. The source of this sequence is a female donor with papillary thyroid cancer or a benign thyroid nodule (not recorded which). Some clones in this sample may be carry-over from other donors' samples. This chain's CDR3 is CASSYRDHTSQYF. The DNA for the CDR3 is TGTGCCAGTAGTTACCGCGACCATACCTCGCAGTACTTC.